These 28 T cell receptor beta chains came from one sample sequenced in a study of cytomegalovirus exposure and HLA in healthy donors. Some clones are missing from TCRdb's copy, which holds only in-frame ones; the method was immunoSEQ multiplex PCR. The sample records about 78,000 clones, 96% being singletons. Sequenced input: PBMCs. These receptors were obtained from a man younger than 35 in good health and CMV-seropositive.

This sequence joins TRBV30 and TRBJ2-1, with no clear D. Trimming pared 5 bases from V and 3 bases from J, leaving 8 bases between. The germline CDR1 and CDR2 sequences are GTSNPN and SVGIG (reference sequence). The length of the CDR3 is 12 residues. CDR3 in amino acids: CAWVTGYNEQFF. The CDR3 nucleotides read TGTGCCTGGGTGACTGGCTACAATGAGCAGTTCTTC.

The chain carries TRBV13 and TRBJ2-1, with D perhaps matching TRBD2 (5 bases). Germline-derived CDR1 and CDR2 are PRHDT and FYEKMQ (reference sequence). The V and J ends lost 1 base and 4 bases respectively, with 8 bases between them. This CDR3 is 14 amino acids long. The CDR3 bases are TGTGCCAGCAGCTTAGACGGGATTTACAATGAGCAGTTCTTC. Translation: CASSLDGIYNEQFF.

This clone appeared once. The V and J genes are TRBV16 and TRBJ1-1, with TRBD1 matching over 8 bases. The CDR3 consists of 16 residues. Germline CDR1 reads KGHSY; CDR2 reads FQNENV. V trimming: 4 bases; J trimming: 4 bases; junction bases outside the gene matches: 11. This CDR3 is CASSLRLDRVVTEAFF. CDR3 coding DNA: TGTGCCAGCAGCCTGAGACTGGACAGGGTGGTCACTGAAGCTTTCTTT. Together with reference TRBV16 and TRBJ1-1, the CDR3 gives the full variable domain: GEEVAQTPKHLVRGEGQKAKLYCAPIKGHSYVFWYQQVLKNEFKFLISFQNENVFDETGMPKERFSAKCLPNSPCSLEIQATKLEDSAVYFCASSLRLDRVVTEAFFGQGTRLTVV.

The chain carries TRBV6-5 and TRBJ2-1; 9 positions match TRBD2. Germline V lookup: CDR1 MNHEY, CDR2 SVGAGI. Trimming took 2 bases from V and 7 from J; bases not matched to a gene: 6. This CDR3 contains 15 residues. In DNA form, the CDR3 reads TGTGCCAGCAGTTACCAAGCGGGAGGAGGGAATGAGCAGTTCTTC. Amino acids: CASSYQAGGGNEQFF.

The chain recombines TRBV7-2 with TRBJ1-2; 7 nucleotides match TRBD1. V lost 5 bases and J lost 3; bases outside the gene matches: 6. Germline V gene sequence: CDR1 SGHTA, CDR2 FQGNSA. CDR3 length: 14 residues. CDR3: CASSPRDSYYGYTF. DNA for the CDR3: TGTGCCAGCAGCCCGCGGGACAGTTACTATGGCTACACCTTC.

As DNA, the CDR3 is TGTGCCAGCAGTGCCATTTCCTTGCGGGATGAAAAACTGTTTTTT. Its translation: CASSAISLRDEKLFF. This chain links TRBV7-9 with TRBJ1-4; D remains unclear. CDR1 is SEHNR, CDR2 FQNEAQ, per germline (reference sequence). The ends were cut back, 6 bases at V and 6 bases at J, with 17 bases in the middle. CDR3 length equals 15 residues.

This chain joins TRBV2 and TRBJ2-7; the D is unclear. The CDR3 totals 11 residues. Per germline, CDR1 SNHLY and CDR2 FYNNEI. V shed 9 bases and J shed 0 bases, with 6 bases lying between them. For the CDR3, the DNA is TGTGCCAGTGAGGACTCCTACGAGCAGTACTTC. This encodes CASEDSYEQYF.

As DNA, the CDR3 is TGCGCCAGCAGCTCAGGGGGTGACTATGGCTACACCTTC. Protein: CASSSGGDYGYTF. The chain recombines TRBV5-1 with TRBJ1-2, with TRBD1 matching over 7 bases. The length of the CDR3 is 13 residues. The V gene's germline CDR1 is SGHRS and CDR2 YFSETQ. With 3 bases clipped from V and 3 bases from J, the junction kept 2 bases outside the gene matches.

The chain employs TRBV5-1 and TRBJ1-1, with 10 bases aligning to TRBD1. The germline V gene encodes CDR1 SGHRS and CDR2 YFSETQ. V trimming: 4 bases; J trimming: 0 bases; junction bases outside the gene matches: 12. The CDR3 length is 18 residues. The CDR3 DNA sequence: TGCGCCAGCAGCCCGTTCCTAAGACAGGGGGCGATGAACACTGAAGCTTTCTTT. It translates to CASSPFLRQGAMNTEAFF.

This rearrangement joins TRBV2 to TRBJ1-2; D call uncertain. The V gene's germline CDR1 is SNHLY and CDR2 FYNNEI. The CDR3 totals 13 residues. V was clipped by 3 bases and J by 3 bases, with 8 bases between them. CDR3 nucleotide sequence: TGTGCCAGCAGTGAGAACAGCTACTATGGCTACACCTTC. This encodes CASSENSYYGYTF.

The chain carries TRBV5-1 and TRBJ1-1; 8 nucleotides match TRBD1. CDR3 length equals 14 residues. CDR1 is SGHRS and CDR2 is YFSETQ in the germline V gene. J was trimmed by 3 bases and V by 4 bases; bases with no gene match: 5. The CDR3 DNA sequence: TGCGCCAGCAGCCTGACAGGGGCGGACACTGAAGCTTTCTTT. This codes for CASSLTGADTEAFF.

This chain connects TRBV19 to TRBJ2-7; 9 bases are a match to TRBD1. CDR3 length: 15 amino acids. CDR1 LNHDA and CDR2 SQIVND come from the germline V gene (reference sequence). V shed 4 bases and J 5 bases; nucleotides not matched to a gene: 9. CDR3 sequence (DNA): TGTGCCAGTAGTACCTCCACAGGGGGCGGCCACGAGCAGTACTTC. Translating it yields CASSTSTGGGHEQYF. The full variable domain, rest sourced from reference TRBV19 and TRBJ2-7, is DGGITQSPKYLFRKEGQNVTLSCEQNLNHDAMYWYRQDPGQGLRLIYYSQIVNDFQKGDIAEGYSVSREKKESFPLTVTSAQKNPTAFYLCASSTSTGGGHEQYFGPGTRLTVT.

The chain joins TRBV28 to TRBJ1-5, with TRBD1 identical over 8 bases. The junction had 8 bases not matched to a gene; V was cut back by 2 bases and J by 2 bases. The CDR3 is 17 amino acids. The germline CDR1 and CDR2 sequences are MDHEN and SYDVKM. For the CDR3, the DNA is TGTGCCAGCAGTTTACCTATGGACAGGGTAGGCAATCAGCCCCAGCATTTT. The encoded protein is CASSLPMDRVGNQPQHF.

The V call is TRBV5-1, the J call TRBJ2-7, with 10 bases aligning to TRBD2. Germline CDR1 and CDR2: SGHRS and YFSETQ. The CDR3 is 18 amino acids. J lost 2 bases, V lost 2 bases, and 13 bases had no gene match. The CDR3 is CASSFTWTSGDPPYEQYF. CDR3 nucleotide sequence: TGCGCCAGCAGCTTCACATGGACTAGCGGAGACCCTCCCTACGAGCAGTACTTC.

The CDR3 DNA reads TGTGCCATCAGTGAGTCGAGCAAGCGGGAAAGCACAGATACGCAGTATTTT. Its translation: CAISESSKRESTDTQYF. This chain links TRBV10-3 with TRBJ2-3; 7 bases match TRBD2. Unmatched junction bases numbered 6, after V lost 0 bases and J lost 0 bases. Germline V gene data show CDR1 as ENHRY and CDR2 as SYGVKD. The CDR3 spans 17 residues.

The rearrangement joins TRBV28 to TRBJ2-5; no clear D gene. Trimming took off 2 bases at V and 1 base at J, with 5 bases between the two ends. This CDR3 has 13 residues. Germline CDR1 MDHEN, CDR2 SYDVKM. Here the CDR3 DNA reads TGTGCCAGCAGTTTAGACATCCAAGAGACCCAGTACTTC. Translated, it gives CASSLDIQETQYF.

This rearrangement joins TRBV25-1 to TRBJ1-5; D perhaps matches TRBD1 (5 bases). Germline CDR1 is MGHDK and CDR2 is SYGVNS. The CDR3 covers 14 residues. The V gene lost 1 base and the J gene lost 6 bases, with 10 bases spanning the gap. CDR3 DNA sequence: TGTGCCAGCAGTGAATCAAGGGGTCTTCAGCCCCAGCATTTT. Translation: CASSESRGLQPQHF.

CDR3 sequence reads: CASSDRLTYEQYF. In nucleotides, the CDR3 is TGCGCCAGCAGCGACAGACTTACCTACGAGCAGTACTTC. The chain has TRBV4-1 and TRBJ2-7, with D possibly being TRBD1 (5 bases). The CDR3 runs 13 residues. The V gene lost 5 bases and the J gene lost 2 bases, with 10 bases spanning the gap. Germline V lookup: CDR1 MGHRA, CDR2 YSYEKL.

The J gene is TRBJ2-3, the V gene TRBV5-1; 7 nucleotides align to TRBD1. The CDR3 loop spans 14 amino acids. V dropped 3 bases and J dropped 1; count of bases not matched to a gene: 2. CDR1 and CDR2 from the germline V gene are SGHRS and YFSETQ. CDR3 residues: CASSSGQGTDTQYF. The CDR3 nucleotides are TGCGCCAGCAGCTCCGGACAGGGCACAGATACGCAGTATTTT.

This chain connects TRBV5-5 to TRBJ2-7; D possibly corresponds to TRBD2 (6 bases). V was shortened by 8 bases and J by 2 bases, with 23 bases between the two germline ends. This CDR3 is built from 16 residues. CDR1 SGHKS and CDR2 YYEKEE come from the germline V gene (reference sequence). The CDR3 DNA is TGTGCCAGTCACTGGCGGCCTGGCGGGGCAACCTACGAGCAGTACTTC. As protein: CASHWRPGGATYEQYF.

This CDR3 is CASGLAGGRETQYF. In DNA form, the CDR3 reads TGTGCCTCCGGACTAGCGGGAGGGAGGGAGACCCAGTACTTC. The chain combines TRBV10-3 with TRBJ2-5; 15 bases align to TRBD2. The V and J ends lost 11 bases and 5 bases, in that order; junction bases with no gene match: 6. Per germline, CDR1 ENHRY and CDR2 SYGVKD. This CDR3 has 14 amino acids.

The genes are TRBV7-9 and TRBJ2-4; 11 bases agree with TRBD2. With 2 bases clipped from V and 0 bases from J, the junction kept 6 bases outside the gene matches. From germline, CDR1 is SEHNR and CDR2 FQNEAQ (reference sequence). The CDR3 runs 18 residues. Here the CDR3 reads CASSLWSSGRAAKNIQYF. CDR3 DNA sequence: TGTGCCAGCAGCTTATGGAGTAGCGGGAGGGCAGCCAAAAACATTCAGTACTTC.

This chain connects TRBV30 to TRBJ2-2; D not certain. V was shortened by 2 bases and J by 2 bases, with 6 bases between the two germline ends. From germline, CDR1 is GTSNPN and CDR2 SVGIG (reference sequence). This CDR3 has 13 residues. This chain's CDR3 is CAWSLTNTGELFF. The CDR3 region has the DNA TGTGCCTGGAGTCTGACAAACACCGGGGAGCTGTTTTTT. The full variable domain, completed using reference TRBV30 and TRBJ2-2, is SQTIHQWPATLVQPVGSPLSLECTVEGTSNPNLYWYRQAAGRGLQLLFYSVGIGQISSEVPQNLSASRPQDRQFILSSKKLLLSDSGFYLCAWSLTNTGELFFGEGSRLTVL.

V is TRBV7-8 and J is TRBJ2-7; 9 bases fit TRBD2. V gave up 7 bases and J gave up 1 base; unmatched junction bases: 8. Germline lookup yields CDR1 SGHVS and CDR2 FQNEAQ. The CDR3 extends over 15 amino acids. The CDR3 DNA is TGTGCCAGCACATCCAAGCGGGAGGTGTCCTACGAGCAGTACTTC. This translates into CASTSKREVSYEQYF.

The chain joins TRBV28 to TRBJ1-5, with TRBD1 matching over 7 bases. With V trimmed by 6 bases and J by 7 bases, 9 bases remained unmatched. The CDR3 has 14 residues. Germline-derived CDR1 and CDR2 are MDHEN and SYDVKM. CDR3 DNA: TGTGCCAGCAGCCTACCCGGGACAGCACAGCCCCAGCATTTT. Its protein is CASSLPGTAQPQHF.

J is TRBJ2-1 and V is TRBV5-8, with 8 bases identical to TRBD1. The V gene end was trimmed by 5 bases and the J gene end by 7 bases; junction bases not matched to a gene: 11. CDR3 length: 15 residues. From germline, CDR1 is SGHTS and CDR2 YDEGEE. The CDR3: CASSWGQARGNEQFF. CDR3 sequence (DNA): TGTGCCAGCAGTTGGGGACAGGCCCGGGGGAATGAGCAGTTCTTC.

This sequence joins TRBV28 and TRBJ2-3; D is possibly TRBD2 (6 bases). CDR1 and CDR2 from the germline V gene are MDHEN and SYDVKM. Trimming left V 8 bases short and J 1 base short, with 19 bases between. This CDR3 region has 16 residues. CDR3 sequence reads: CASCQSRGSGTDTQYF. In nucleotides, the CDR3 is TGTGCCAGCTGTCAGTCGCGGGGTAGCGGCACAGATACGCAGTATTTT.

The chain recombines TRBV7-9 with TRBJ2-3; 10 nucleotides match TRBD2. Germline values: CDR1 SEHNR, CDR2 FQNEAQ (reference sequence). Trimming removed 4 bases from V and 4 bases from J; junction bases left unmatched: 2. The CDR3 extends over 14 amino acids. This CDR3 is CASSYSGRSDTQYF. The CDR3, as DNA: TGTGCCAGCAGCTATAGCGGGAGGTCAGATACGCAGTATTTT.